Presented here are 9 T cell receptor beta chains from one specimen sequenced in a study of PD-L1 blockade in urothelial cancer. Time point here: pretreatment peripheral blood. The table came from immunoSEQ multiplex PCR; TCRdb's copy has only in-frame clones and leaves some out. The sample consists of over 75,000 clones, about 85% of them appearing once. The sample was PBMCs, taken around atezolizumab (anti-PD-L1) treatment. These receptors originate from a man in his 60s with urothelial cancer.

This clone was detected once. The V call is TRBV5-1, the J call TRBJ1-2; no clear D gene. The CDR3 covers 14 residues. Per the germline V gene, CDR1 is SGHRS and CDR2 is YFSETQ. V dropped 0 bases and J dropped 2 bases, with 8 bases sitting between them. The CDR3 reads CASSLDSGNYGYTF. The CDR3 region has the DNA TGCGCCAGCAGCTTGGATTCCGGGAACTATGGCTACACCTTC.

This clone was found once. The chain joins TRBV7-8 to TRBJ2-2; D is perhaps TRBD1 (6 bases). The CDR3 totals 14 residues. CDR1 is SGHVS and CDR2 is FQNEAQ in the germline V gene. Trimming removed 5 bases at V and 6 bases at J, with 13 bases between. The CDR3: CASSPQGRAGELFF. Here the CDR3 DNA reads TGTGCCAGCAGCCCACAGGGTCGGGCCGGGGAGCTGTTTTTT.

The chain links TRBV5-1 to TRBJ2-7; D is perhaps TRBD2 (6 bases). V gave up 0 bases and J gave up 2 bases, with 12 bases separating them. CDR3 length: 15 amino acids. In germline, CDR1 is SGHRS, CDR2 YFSETQ. This CDR3 reads CASSLVAVGTYEQYF. For the CDR3, the DNA is TGCGCCAGCAGCTTGGTAGCGGTTGGGACCTACGAGCAGTACTTC.

The chain couples TRBV6-5 to TRBJ2-5; TRBD1 is a possible D gene (5 bases). The CDR3 runs to 13 residues. Germline CDR1 MNHEY, CDR2 SVGAGI. The V and J ends lost 5 bases and 4 bases respectively, with 11 bases between them. CDR3 sequence (DNA): TGTGCCAGCAGTCAAGGCAGGGTAGAGACCCAGTACTTC. Translated, it gives CASSQGRVETQYF.

In its sample, this clone was seen once. The J gene is TRBJ2-3, the V gene TRBV4-2; 7 bases match TRBD2. Germline trimming cut 5 bases from V and 0 bases from J; bases unmatched to any gene: 2. The CDR3 length is 14 residues. The germline V gene encodes CDR1 LGHNA and CDR2 YNFKEQ. The CDR3 loop is CASSYGRSTDTQYF. As DNA, the CDR3 is TGTGCCAGCAGCTACGGGAGGAGCACAGATACGCAGTATTTT.

This clone was counted once. CDR3 amino acids: CASSGPGQGKEQYF. In DNA form, the CDR3 reads TGTGCCAGCAGTGGGCCGGGACAGGGTAAGGAGCAGTACTTC. The J gene is TRBJ2-7, the V gene TRBV6-1, with 9 bases matching TRBD1. Germline-derived CDR1 and CDR2 are MNHNS and SASEGT. The CDR3 contains 14 residues. V shed 4 bases, J shed 7 bases, and the junction held 8 bases outside the gene matches.

This chain uses TRBV19 with TRBJ1-2; 10 bases map to TRBD1. The CDR3 is 15 amino acids. V lost 5 bases to trimming and J lost 4 bases; unmatched junction nucleotides: 7. Germline V gene data show CDR1 as LNHDA and CDR2 as SQIVND (reference sequence). The CDR3 protein is CASSLWTGGGYGYTF. The CDR3 nucleotides are TGTGCCAGTAGTCTCTGGACAGGGGGAGGCTATGGCTACACCTTC.

The CDR3 here is CASSRDRGREQYF. In DNA, the CDR3 is TGTGCCAGCAGCCGAGACAGGGGGCGCGAGCAGTACTTC. This chain connects TRBV6-5 to TRBJ2-7; 10 bases are a match to TRBD1. Germline trimming cut 6 bases from V and 6 bases from J; bases unmatched to any gene: 5. Germline CDR1 and CDR2: MNHEY and SVGAGI. The CDR3 spans 13 residues.

The CDR3 coding sequence is TGCGCCAGCAGCCAGACAGGGGCCGGTGGTGAAAAACTGTTTTTT. Protein product: CASSQTGAGGEKLFF. This chain connects TRBV5-1 to TRBJ1-4; 8 bases are shared with TRBD1. The length of the CDR3 is 15 residues. The germline gives CDR1 SGHRS, CDR2 YFSETQ. After removal of 4 bases from V and 7 bases from J, the junction contained 9 bases not matched to a gene.